A single sample gave rise to the 27 T cell receptor beta chains below, sequenced in a study of preoperative IRX-2 immunotherapy in early breast cancer. Treatment: preoperative locoregional IRX-2 cytokine immunotherapy. Clones were read by immunoSEQ multiplex PCR, and TCRdb kept only the in-frame ones, dropping some. The sample lists around 3,400 clones; approximately 69% were seen once. Here the sequenced sample was tumor tissue, taken before IRX-2 immunotherapy. All receptors come from a human donor with breast cancer.

J is TRBJ2-2 and V is TRBV11-3, with TRBD1 matching 8 bases. CDR3 length: 18 amino acids. Per germline, CDR1 SGHNT and CDR2 YENEEA. Unmatched junction bases numbered 14, after V lost 2 bases and J lost 6 bases. The DNA for the CDR3 is TGTGCCAGCAGCTTATATGGCACAGGGGGTGGTCGGTCCGGGGAGCTGTTTTTT. Translated: CASSLYGTGGGRSGELFF.

Turning to this clone: With the read ending 1 residue before the CDR3 end, the germline J gene is used to fill in that end. The sample has other DNA sequences that encode this CDR3 too. This chain links TRBV10-3 with TRBJ2-2; 7 positions match TRBD2. Germline CDR1 and CDR2: ENHRY and SYGVKD. The CDR3 has 16 amino acids. V trimming: 0 bases; J trimming: 5 bases; junction bases outside the gene matches: 6. Partial CDR3 DNA: TGTGCCATCAGTGAGTCGGGGCTAGCGGCTACCGGGGAGCTGTTT. Amino acid sequence: CAISESGLAATGELF. The whole CDR3 sequence reads CAISESGLAATGELFF.

This sequence joins TRBV23-1 and TRBJ1-2; no definite D call. TRBV23-1 is noted as an ORF with a role that remains uncertain. V gave up 6 bases and J gave up 9 bases, with 20 bases separating them. The CDR3 totals 14 residues. The CDR3 loop is CASSQVTREDRYTF. The CDR3 DNA follows: TGCGCCAGCAGCCAAGTGACACGGGAGGATCGCTACACCTTC.

The chain carries TRBV7-5 and TRBJ2-5; the D call TRBD2 from the table was never checked on the DNA. TRBV7-5 is a documented pseudogene. The CDR3 consists of 15 residues. The CDR3 nucleotides are TGTGCCAGCAGCTCTGGGACTAGCGGGACTGAGACCCAGTACTTC. It translates to CASSSGTSGTETQYF.

This chain joins TRBV18 and TRBJ1-2; 7 nucleotides align to TRBD1. V lost 3 bases, J lost 8 bases, and 9 bases stayed unmatched. The germline gives CDR1 KGHSH, CDR2 LQKENI. This CDR3 is built from 14 residues. The CDR3 DNA reads as TGTGCCAGCTCACCCGGAGACAGGGCACGGGGCTACACCTTC. It encodes CASSPGDRARGYTF.

The rearrangement links TRBV30 to TRBJ1-4; D remains unclear. Germline-derived CDR1 and CDR2 are GTSNPN and SVGIG (reference sequence). This CDR3 is built from 16 residues. V was pared by 8 bases and J by 5 bases, with 24 bases between. CDR3 nucleotide sequence: TGTGCCCGGGGTGGTGAGAAACGCTCGCTGAATGAAAAACTGTTTTTT. It translates to CARGGEKRSLNEKLFF.

The V gene is TRBV5-8, the J gene TRBJ2-2; D unclear. The CDR3 runs to 13 residues. In germline, CDR1 is SGHTS, CDR2 YDEGEE. V was shortened by 2 bases and J by 3 bases, with 5 bases between the two germline ends. The CDR3 region has the DNA TGTGCCAGCAGCTTAGGGTACACCGGGGAGCTGTTTTTT. Translated: CASSLGYTGELFF.

This sequence joins TRBV30 and TRBJ1-6; D is unresolved. Per the germline V gene, CDR1 is GTSNPN and CDR2 is SVGIG (reference sequence). The CDR3 length is 14 residues. Between the trimmed V and J ends, which lost 0 bases and 10 bases, there was a span of 13 bases. Written as DNA, the CDR3 is TGTGCCTGGAGTGTACTAGGGTTTGACTCACCCCTCCACTTT. Translated: CAWSVLGFDSPLHF. The whole variable domain, filled in from reference TRBV30 and TRBJ1-6, reads SQTIHQWPATLVQPVGSPLSLECTVEGTSNPNLYWYRQAAGRGLQLLFYSVGIGQISSEVPQNLSASRPQDRQFILSSKKLLLSDSGFYLCAWSVLGFDSPLHFGNGTRLTVT.

This chain uses TRBV30 with TRBJ1-3; no clear D gene. CDR1 and CDR2 from the germline V gene are GTSNPN and SVGIG (reference sequence). The CDR3 consists of 14 residues. V was shortened by 5 bases and J by 0 bases, with 11 bases between the two germline ends. As DNA, the CDR3 is TGTGCCTGGGGACCCTACCCCTCTGGAAACACCATATATTTT. It codes for CAWGPYPSGNTIYF.

The chain uses TRBV19 and TRBJ2-1; 7 bases line up with TRBD2. Trimming removed 4 bases from V and 2 bases from J; junction bases left unmatched: 8. The length of the CDR3 is 16 residues. Germline lookup yields CDR1 LNHDA and CDR2 SQIVND (reference sequence). As DNA, the CDR3 is TGTGCCAGTAGTAGTAGGACTAGTAAAACCTACAATGAGCAGTTCTTC. It translates to CASSSRTSKTYNEQFF.

This clone occurred once. The chain combines TRBV19 with TRBJ1-3, with D hard to call. The CDR3 runs 15 residues. Trimming shortened V by 3 bases and J by 0 bases, and 9 bases separated the two germline ends. Germline values: CDR1 LNHDA, CDR2 SQIVND (reference sequence). CDR3 bases: TGTGCCAGTAGTATCCGACGCGGCTCTGGAAACACCATATATTTT. Translating it yields CASSIRRGSGNTIYF.

V usage is TRBV28 and J usage is TRBJ2-7; D not certain. This CDR3 spans 12 amino acids. CDR1 MDHEN and CDR2 SYDVKM come from the germline V gene. V was cut by 2 bases and J by 6 bases, with 8 bases left in between. The CDR3 here is CASSLRVPEQYF. For the CDR3, the DNA is TGTGCCAGCAGTTTAAGGGTTCCCGAGCAGTACTTC.

The rearrangement uses TRBV15 and TRBJ1-3; D is perhaps TRBD1 (6 bases). The CDR3 is made up of 15 amino acids. Trimming took 0 bases from V and 1 from J, leaving 7 bases between them. The germline V gene encodes CDR1 LNHNV and CDR2 YYDKDF (reference sequence). CDR3 loop: CATSREGTSGNTIYF. Here the CDR3 DNA reads TGTGCCACCAGCAGAGAAGGGACATCTGGAAACACCATATATTTT.

The genes are TRBV25-1 and TRBJ1-1; possibly TRBD1 for D (6 bases). Germline V lookup: CDR1 MGHDK, CDR2 SYGVNS. Trimming stripped 7 bases from V and 2 bases from J, with 14 bases between. The CDR3 runs to 14 residues. The CDR3 DNA reads TGTGCCAGCACTAGAGGGGGACCCAACACTGAAGCTTTCTTT. Translated, it gives CASTRGGPNTEAFF.

V and J are TRBV19 and TRBJ1-1; 7 nucleotides align to TRBD1. Looked up from germline, CDR1 is LNHDA and CDR2 is SQIVND (reference sequence). Trimming at V came to 7 bases and at J to 0 bases, leaving 11 bases not matched to a gene. This CDR3 is built from 16 residues. CDR3 sequence reads: CASNDRVGNLNTEAFF. The CDR3 region has the DNA TGTGCCAGTAACGACAGGGTCGGAAATTTGAACACTGAAGCTTTCTTT.

The V call is TRBV19, the J call TRBJ1-1, with D perhaps matching TRBD1 (6 bases). The germline V gene encodes CDR1 LNHDA and CDR2 SQIVND (reference sequence). Trimming took 5 bases from V and 5 from J, leaving 12 bases between them. This CDR3 contains 13 residues. The chain's CDR3 is CASSGQPGTEAFF. The CDR3 DNA reads as TGTGCCAGTAGTGGACAGCCCGGGACTGAAGCTTTCTTT.

This clone has just a few counts. CDR3 coding DNA: TGTGCCAGCAGTTACACCGCGGGGAACACTGAAGCTTTCTTT. It yields the protein CASSYTAGNTEAFF. This chain uses TRBV6-8 with TRBJ1-1; D ambiguous. Trimming pared 2 bases from V and 1 base from J, leaving 8 bases between. The CDR3 is 14 residues long. Germline loops: CDR1 MNHGY, CDR2 SAAAGT.

The rearrangement uses TRBV10-2 and TRBJ1-1; 7 bases are a match to TRBD1. The CDR3 is 13 residues long. Germline V gene lookup returns CDR1 WSHSY and CDR2 SAAADI. The trim removed 6 bases at V and 4 bases at J, leaving 5 bases unmatched. The CDR3 DNA follows: TGCGCCAGCAGCCCGACAGGGTTCACTGAAGCTTTCTTT. It is translated as CASSPTGFTEAFF.

The chain couples TRBV19 to TRBJ2-1; 9 bases are a match to TRBD2. CDR3 length equals 15 residues. Germline CDR1 reads LNHDA; CDR2 reads SQIVND (reference sequence). V lost 6 bases and J lost 7; bases outside the gene matches: 10. CDR3 in amino acids: CASSPRREGRNEQFF. CDR3 nucleotides: TGTGCCAGTAGCCCACGGCGGGAGGGCCGGAATGAGCAGTTCTTC. Full variable domain (rest looked up from reference TRBV19 and TRBJ2-1): DGGITQSPKYLFRKEGQNVTLSCEQNLNHDAMYWYRQDPGQGLRLIYYSQIVNDFQKGDIAEGYSVSREKKESFPLTVTSAQKNPTAFYLCASSPRREGRNEQFFGPGTRLTVL.

This sequence joins TRBV11-3 and TRBJ2-2; D uncertain. Looked up from germline, CDR1 is SGHNT and CDR2 is YENEEA. The CDR3 runs to 15 residues. V gave up 2 bases and J gave up 3 bases, with 10 bases separating them. Here the CDR3 DNA reads TGTGCCAGCAGCTTATTGGTGGGATACACCGGGGAGCTGTTTTTT. Translating it yields CASSLLVGYTGELFF.

By its share, this clone is large (0.1 to 1%). The same CDR3 is also encoded by other DNA sequences in this sample. The chain joins TRBV6-8 to TRBJ1-4; D might be TRBD1 (6 bases). V shed 2 bases and J shed 8 bases, with 12 bases lying between them. Per the germline V gene, CDR1 is MNHGY and CDR2 is SAAAGT. The CDR3 loop spans 14 amino acids. CDR3 in DNA: TGTGCCAGCAGTTACCTCGAAGGGGGGGAAAAACTGTTTTTT. Its translation: CASSYLEGGEKLFF.

This clone was seen a handful of times. The chain combines TRBV28 with TRBJ1-1; 7 positions match TRBD1. This CDR3 spans 16 amino acids. With V trimmed by 3 bases and J by 7 bases, 14 bases remained unmatched. Germline CDR1 and CDR2: MDHEN and SYDVKM. The DNA of the CDR3 is TGTGCCAGCAGTTTTCGCCAGGGGGTTAAACTCTTTGAAGCTTTCTTT. Encoded protein: CASSFRQGVKLFEAFF.

A single count supports this clone. The chain joins TRBV23-1 to TRBJ2-7; TRBD1 is a possible D gene (5 bases). TRBV23-1 is noted as an ORF with a role that remains uncertain. Trimming pared 7 bases from V and 0 bases from J, leaving 16 bases between. The CDR3 is 15 amino acids. The CDR3, as DNA: TGCGCCAGCAAGGAATCAGGGTACCTCTCCTACGAGCAGTACTTC. This encodes CASKESGYLSYEQYF.

The chain recombines TRBV28 with TRBJ2-3; D is ambiguous. CDR1 and CDR2 (germline): MDHEN, SYDVKM. The length of the CDR3 is 14 residues. Trimming removed 6 bases at V and 10 bases at J, with 20 bases between. This CDR3 is CASSTYPKTTPQYF. Written as DNA, the CDR3 is TGTGCCAGCAGCACTTACCCGAAAACCACCCCGCAGTATTTT.

J is TRBJ1-2 and V is TRBV25-1; 7 bases are a match to TRBD1. V trimming: 5 bases; J trimming: 4 bases; junction bases outside the gene matches: 10. This CDR3 is 15 amino acids long. CDR1 and CDR2 (germline): MGHDK, SYGVNS. CDR3 region: CASSRQGPDFYGYTF. The CDR3 bases are TGTGCCAGCAGTAGACAGGGCCCCGACTTCTATGGCTACACCTTC.

By sample fraction, this clone is hyperexpanded. The J gene is TRBJ2-2, the V gene TRBV28; D possibly corresponds to TRBD2 (6 bases). Germline V gives CDR1 MDHEN, CDR2 SYDVKM. This CDR3 comprises 15 residues. The V end was cut by 8 bases, the J end by 4 bases, with 17 bases between. The CDR3 region has the DNA TGTGCCAGCGCCGTCGGGCGGGACCCCACCGGGGAGCTGTTTTTT. Amino acid sequence: CASAVGRDPTGELFF.

The chain carries TRBV11-3 and TRBJ1-2; a weak D match, TRBD1 (5 bases). V lost 4 bases and J 3 bases, leaving 15 bases between the germline ends. The CDR3 totals 15 residues. CDR1 is SGHNT, CDR2 YENEEA, per germline. CDR3 loop: CASSSREWGDYGYTF. The CDR3 nucleotides read TGTGCCAGCAGCTCCCGAGAATGGGGGGACTATGGCTACACCTTC.